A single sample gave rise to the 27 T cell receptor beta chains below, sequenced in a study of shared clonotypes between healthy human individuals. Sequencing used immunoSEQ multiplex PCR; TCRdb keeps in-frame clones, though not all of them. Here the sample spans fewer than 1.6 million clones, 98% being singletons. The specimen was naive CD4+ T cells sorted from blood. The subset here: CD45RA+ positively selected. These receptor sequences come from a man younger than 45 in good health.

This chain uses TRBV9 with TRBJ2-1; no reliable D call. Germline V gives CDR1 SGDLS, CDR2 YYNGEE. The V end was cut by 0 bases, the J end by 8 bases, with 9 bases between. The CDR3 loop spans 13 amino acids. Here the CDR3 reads CASSVEGSHEQFF. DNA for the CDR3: TGTGCCAGCAGCGTAGAGGGTTCTCATGAGCAGTTCTTC.

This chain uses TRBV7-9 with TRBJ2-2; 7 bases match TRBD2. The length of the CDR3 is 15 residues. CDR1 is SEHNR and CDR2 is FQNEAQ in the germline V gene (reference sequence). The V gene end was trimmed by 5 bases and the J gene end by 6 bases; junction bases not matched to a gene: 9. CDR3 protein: CASSPPDGRPGELFF. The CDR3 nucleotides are TGTGCCAGCAGCCCTCCGGACGGGAGGCCCGGGGAGCTGTTTTTT.

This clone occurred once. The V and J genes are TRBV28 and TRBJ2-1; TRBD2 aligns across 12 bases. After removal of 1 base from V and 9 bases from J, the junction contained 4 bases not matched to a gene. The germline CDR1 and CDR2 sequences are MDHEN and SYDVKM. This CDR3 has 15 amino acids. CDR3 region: CASSLSLAGGSEQFF. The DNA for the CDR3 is TGTGCCAGCAGTTTATCCCTAGCGGGAGGGAGTGAGCAGTTCTTC.

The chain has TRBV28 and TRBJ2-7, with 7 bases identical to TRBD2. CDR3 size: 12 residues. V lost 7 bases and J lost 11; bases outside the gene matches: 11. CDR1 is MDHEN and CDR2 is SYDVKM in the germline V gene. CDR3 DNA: TGTGCCAGCAACGTTTTGGCCGGGGGGAAGTACTTC. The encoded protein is CASNVLAGGKYF.

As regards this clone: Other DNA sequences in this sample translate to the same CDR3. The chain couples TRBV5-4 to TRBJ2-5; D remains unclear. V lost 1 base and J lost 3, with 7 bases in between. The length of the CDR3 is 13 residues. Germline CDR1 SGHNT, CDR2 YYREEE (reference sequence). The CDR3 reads CASSLRREETQYF. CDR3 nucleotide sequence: TGTGCCAGCAGCTTGCGTAGGGAAGAGACCCAGTACTTC.

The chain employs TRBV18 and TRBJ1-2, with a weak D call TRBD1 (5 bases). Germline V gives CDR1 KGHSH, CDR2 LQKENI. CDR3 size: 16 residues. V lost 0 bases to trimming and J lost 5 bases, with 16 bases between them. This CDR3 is CASSPPRGRQAYGYTF. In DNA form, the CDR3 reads TGTGCCAGCTCACCACCGAGGGGACGGCAGGCGTATGGCTACACCTTC.

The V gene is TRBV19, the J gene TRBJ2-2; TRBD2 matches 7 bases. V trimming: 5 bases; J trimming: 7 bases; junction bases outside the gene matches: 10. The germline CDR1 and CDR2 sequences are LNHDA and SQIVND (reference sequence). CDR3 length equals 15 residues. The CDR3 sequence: CASSGRLAEIGELFF. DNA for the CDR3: TGTGCCAGTAGTGGTAGGCTAGCGGAAATCGGGGAGCTGTTTTTT.

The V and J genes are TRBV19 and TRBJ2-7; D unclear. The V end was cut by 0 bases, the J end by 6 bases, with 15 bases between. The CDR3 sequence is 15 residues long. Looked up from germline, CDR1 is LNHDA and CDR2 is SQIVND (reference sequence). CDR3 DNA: TGTGCCAGTAGTATAGATAACAGAGCTACTTCCGAGCAGTACTTC. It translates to CASSIDNRATSEQYF.

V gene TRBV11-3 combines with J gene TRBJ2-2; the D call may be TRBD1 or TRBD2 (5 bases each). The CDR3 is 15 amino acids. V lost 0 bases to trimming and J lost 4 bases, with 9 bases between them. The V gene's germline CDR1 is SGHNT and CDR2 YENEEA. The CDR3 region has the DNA TGTGCCAGCAGCTTAGATGGGACGGTCACCGGGGAGCTGTTTTTT. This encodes CASSLDGTVTGELFF.

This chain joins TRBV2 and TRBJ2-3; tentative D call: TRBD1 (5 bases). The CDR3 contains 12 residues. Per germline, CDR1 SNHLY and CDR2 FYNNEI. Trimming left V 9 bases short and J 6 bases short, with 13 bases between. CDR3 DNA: TGTGCCAGAAACGTCAGGGCGGATACGCAGTATTTT. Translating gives CARNVRADTQYF.

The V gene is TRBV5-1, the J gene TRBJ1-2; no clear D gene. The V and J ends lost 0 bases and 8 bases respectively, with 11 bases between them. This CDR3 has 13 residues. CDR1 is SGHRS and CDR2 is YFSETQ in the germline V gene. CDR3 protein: CASSLAGPQGYTF. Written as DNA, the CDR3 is TGCGCCAGCAGCTTGGCCGGACCTCAGGGCTACACCTTC.

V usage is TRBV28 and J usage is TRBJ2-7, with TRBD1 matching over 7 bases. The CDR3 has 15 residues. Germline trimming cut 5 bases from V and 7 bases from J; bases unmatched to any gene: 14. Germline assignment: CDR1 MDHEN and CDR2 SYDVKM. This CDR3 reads CASSQPDRRRSEQYF. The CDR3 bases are TGTGCCAGCAGTCAGCCGGACAGGCGGCGATCTGAGCAGTACTTC.

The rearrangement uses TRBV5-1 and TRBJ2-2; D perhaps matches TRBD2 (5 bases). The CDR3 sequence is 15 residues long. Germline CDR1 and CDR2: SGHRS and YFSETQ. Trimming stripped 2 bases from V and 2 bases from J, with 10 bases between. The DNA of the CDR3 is TGCGCCAGCAGCTTAACGGGAATCAACACCGGGGAGCTGTTTTTT. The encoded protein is CASSLTGINTGELFF.

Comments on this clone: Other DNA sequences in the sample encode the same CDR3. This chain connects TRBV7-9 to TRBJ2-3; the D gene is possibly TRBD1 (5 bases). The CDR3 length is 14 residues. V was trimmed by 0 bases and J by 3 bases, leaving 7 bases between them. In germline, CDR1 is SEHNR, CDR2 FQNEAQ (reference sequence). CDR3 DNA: TGTGCCAGCAGCTTAGCCTCAGGGACAGATACGCAGTATTTT. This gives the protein CASSLASGTDTQYF.

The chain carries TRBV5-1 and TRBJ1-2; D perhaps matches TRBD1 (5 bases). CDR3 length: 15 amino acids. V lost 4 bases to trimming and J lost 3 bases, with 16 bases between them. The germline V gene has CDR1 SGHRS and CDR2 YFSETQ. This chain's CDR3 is CASSLGGLTDYGYTF. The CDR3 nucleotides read TGCGCCAGCAGCCTTGGAGGTCTGACAGACTATGGCTACACCTTC.

The CDR3 is CASSTTVNTEAFF. The CDR3 DNA follows: TGTGCCAGCAGCACGACAGTGAACACTGAAGCTTTCTTT. This rearrangement joins TRBV6-1 to TRBJ1-1; weak D call: TRBD1 (5 bases). V was cut by 6 bases and J by 0 bases, with 8 bases left in between. CDR3 length: 13 amino acids. Germline V gene sequence: CDR1 MNHNS, CDR2 SASEGT.

This CDR3 reads CASKRLAGRNNEQFF. The CDR3 DNA is TGTGCCAGCAAAAGACTAGCGGGAAGAAACAATGAGCAGTTCTTC. This rearrangement joins TRBV27 to TRBJ2-1; TRBD2 matches at 11 bases. Trimming took 7 bases from V and 5 from J; bases not matched to a gene: 7. CDR1 and CDR2 from the germline V gene are MNHEY and SMNVEV (reference sequence). The CDR3 is made up of 15 amino acids.

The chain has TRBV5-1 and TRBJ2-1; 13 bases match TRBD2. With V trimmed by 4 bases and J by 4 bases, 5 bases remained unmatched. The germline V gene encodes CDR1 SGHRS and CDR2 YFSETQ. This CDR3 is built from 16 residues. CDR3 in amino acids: CASSPGTSGNYNEQFF. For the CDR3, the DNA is TGCGCCAGCAGCCCGGGGACTAGCGGGAATTACAATGAGCAGTTCTTC.

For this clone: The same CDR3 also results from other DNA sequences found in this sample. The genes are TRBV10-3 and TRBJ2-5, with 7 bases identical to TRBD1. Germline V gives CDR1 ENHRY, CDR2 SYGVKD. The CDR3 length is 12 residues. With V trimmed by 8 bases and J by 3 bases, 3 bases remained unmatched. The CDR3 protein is CAISDREETQYF. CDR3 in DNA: TGTGCCATCTCAGACAGGGAAGAGACCCAGTACTTC.

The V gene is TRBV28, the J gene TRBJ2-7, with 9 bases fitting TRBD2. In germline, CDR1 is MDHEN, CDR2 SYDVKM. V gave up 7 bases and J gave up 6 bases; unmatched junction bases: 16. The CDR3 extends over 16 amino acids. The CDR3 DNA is TGTGCCAGCATACCTCATGGGGCGGGAGGGCCCTTCGAGCAGTACTTC. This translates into CASIPHGAGGPFEQYF.

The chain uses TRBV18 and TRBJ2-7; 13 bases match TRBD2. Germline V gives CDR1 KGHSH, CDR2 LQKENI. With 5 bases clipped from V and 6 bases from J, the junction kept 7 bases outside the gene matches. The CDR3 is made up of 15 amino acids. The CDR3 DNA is TGTGCCAGCTCAGTCCGGACTAGCGGGAGTGGCGAGCAGTACTTC. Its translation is CASSVRTSGSGEQYF.

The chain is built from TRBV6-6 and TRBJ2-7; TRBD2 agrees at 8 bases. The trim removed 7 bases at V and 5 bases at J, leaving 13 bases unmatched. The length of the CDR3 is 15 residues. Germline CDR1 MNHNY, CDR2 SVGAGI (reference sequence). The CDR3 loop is CASTKAGTRSHEQYF. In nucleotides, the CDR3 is TGTGCCAGCACCAAGGCGGGGACTAGGAGCCACGAGCAGTACTTC.

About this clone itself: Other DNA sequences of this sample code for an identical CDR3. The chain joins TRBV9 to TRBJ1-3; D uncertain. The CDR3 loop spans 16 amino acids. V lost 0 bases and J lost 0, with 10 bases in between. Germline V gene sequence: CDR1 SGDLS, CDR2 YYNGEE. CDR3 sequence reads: CASSVGGGSSGNTIYF. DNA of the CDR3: TGTGCCAGCAGCGTAGGCGGCGGAAGCTCTGGAAACACCATATATTTT.

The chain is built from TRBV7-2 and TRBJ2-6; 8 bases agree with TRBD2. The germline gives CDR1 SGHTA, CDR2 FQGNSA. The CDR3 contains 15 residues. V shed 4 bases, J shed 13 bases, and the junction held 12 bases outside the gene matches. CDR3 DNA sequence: TGTGCCAGCAGCTACTCTAGCGGGCAGGCAGCAGTCCTGACTTTC. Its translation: CASSYSSGQAAVLTF.

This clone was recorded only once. The CDR3 loop reads CASSPAPTGSIETQYF. CDR3 bases: TGTGCCAGCTCACCCGCACCGACAGGGTCGATAGAGACCCAGTACTTC. This sequence joins TRBV18 and TRBJ2-5; TRBD1 matches at 7 bases. J was trimmed by 4 bases and V by 3 bases; bases with no gene match: 11. CDR3 size: 16 residues. Germline assignment: CDR1 KGHSH and CDR2 LQKENI.

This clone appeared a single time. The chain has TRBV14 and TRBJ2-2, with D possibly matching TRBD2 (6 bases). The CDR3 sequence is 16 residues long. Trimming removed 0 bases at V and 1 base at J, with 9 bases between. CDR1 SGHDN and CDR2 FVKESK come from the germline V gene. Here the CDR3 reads CASSQDFGRNTGELFF. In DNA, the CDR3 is TGTGCCAGCAGCCAAGATTTCGGGAGGAACACCGGGGAGCTGTTTTTT.

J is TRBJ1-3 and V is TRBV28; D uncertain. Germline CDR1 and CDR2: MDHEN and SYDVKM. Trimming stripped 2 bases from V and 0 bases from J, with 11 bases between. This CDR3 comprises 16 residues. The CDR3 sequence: CASSLHGPNSGNTIYF. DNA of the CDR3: TGTGCCAGCAGTTTACACGGACCCAACTCTGGAAACACCATATATTTT.